Presented here are 23 T cell receptor beta chains from one specimen sequenced in a study of blood T cell repertoires in COVID-19. Clones were sequenced by immunoSEQ multiplex PCR, and TCRdb holds only the in-frame ones, with some missing. The sample has 90,000 to 120,000 clones, 88% seen once. Source material: peripheral blood. These receptors originate from a man aged 45-65 years with active or convalescent COVID-19.

The V call is TRBV3-1 (or the pseudogene TRBV3-2), the J call TRBJ2-5, with D possibly being TRBD1 (5 bases). V was pared by 1 base and J by 2 bases, with 8 bases between. The CDR3 length is 14 residues. Germline CDR1 reads LGHDT; CDR2 reads YNNKEL (reference sequence). This CDR3 is CASSQAGAQETQYF. The DNA of the CDR3 is TGTGCCAGCAGCCAAGCTGGGGCACAAGAGACCCAGTACTTC.

This clone showed up just a few times. The chain links TRBV16 to TRBJ1-2, with D hard to call. Trimming removed 2 bases at V and 7 bases at J, with 8 bases between. CDR1 KGHSY and CDR2 FQNENV come from the germline V gene. The CDR3 is made up of 12 amino acids. CDR3 region: CASSQGPFGYTF. DNA for the CDR3: TGTGCCAGCAGCCAAGGCCCTTTTGGCTACACCTTC. Using reference TRBV16 and TRBJ1-2 for the parts outside the CDR3, the full variable domain is GEEVAQTPKHLVRGEGQKAKLYCAPIKGHSYVFWYQQVLKNEFKFLISFQNENVFDETGMPKERFSAKCLPNSPCSLEIQATKLEDSAVYFCASSQGPFGYTFGSGTRLTVV.

This clone has only one observation. This chain joins TRBV10-3 and TRBJ1-2; no reliable D call. Per the germline V gene, CDR1 is ENHRY and CDR2 is SYGVKD. Trimming removed 0 bases from V and 2 bases from J, with 13 bases in between. The CDR3 runs 16 residues. CDR3 amino acids: CAISESEGRQNYGYTF. The CDR3 DNA reads as TGTGCCATCAGTGAGTCGGAGGGTCGTCAGAACTATGGCTACACCTTC.

The sample holds one count of this clone. The chain carries TRBV27 and TRBJ1-2; 9 bases map to TRBD1. The CDR3 totals 13 residues. The junction had 2 bases not matched to a gene; V was cut back by 3 bases and J by 6 bases. Germline loops: CDR1 MNHEY, CDR2 SMNVEV (reference sequence). The DNA of the CDR3 is TGTGCCAGCAGTTTGGGGACAGGGAATGGCTACACCTTC. Protein product: CASSLGTGNGYTF.

The chain has TRBV5-1 and TRBJ1-2; 9 nucleotides match TRBD1. The junction had 4 bases not matched to a gene; V was cut back by 3 bases and J by 7 bases. In germline, CDR1 is SGHRS, CDR2 YFSETQ. This CDR3 is 13 amino acids long. The CDR3 spells CASSSGTGSGYTF. The CDR3 coding sequence is TGCGCCAGCAGCTCCGGGACAGGGAGTGGCTACACCTTC.

The chain couples TRBV7-8 to TRBJ1-4, with D maybe TRBD1 (6 bases). V lost 5 bases, J lost 1 base, and 17 bases lay in between. The CDR3 runs to 17 residues. Germline CDR1 SGHVS, CDR2 FQNEAQ. CDR3 sequence reads: CASSTNRVKGTNEKLFF. The CDR3, as DNA: TGTGCCAGCAGCACCAACAGGGTAAAGGGAACTAATGAAAAACTGTTTTTT.

This chain joins TRBV10-3 and TRBJ2-2; 8 bases are a match to TRBD2. There are 17 residues in the CDR3. Per the germline V gene, CDR1 is ENHRY and CDR2 is SYGVKD. J was trimmed by 2 bases and V by 5 bases; bases with no gene match: 10. The CDR3 region has the DNA TGTGCCATCAGTCCTTCTGACGGGAGGGCAAACACCGGGGAGCTGTTTTTT. Amino acid sequence: CAISPSDGRANTGELFF.

The chain links TRBV18 to TRBJ1-2; TRBD1 matches at 7 bases. V lost 5 bases to trimming and J lost 8 bases; unmatched junction nucleotides: 11. The germline gives CDR1 KGHSH, CDR2 LQKENI. The CDR3 is 14 residues long. The CDR3 DNA is TGTGCCAGCTCATCCTTGACAGGGCGAAGGGGCTACACCTTC. It translates to CASSSLTGRRGYTF.

The chain has TRBV6-2 or TRBV6-3 and TRBJ2-7, with D maybe TRBD2 (5 bases). V dropped 3 bases and J dropped 2 bases, with 14 bases sitting between them. This CDR3 spans 15 amino acids. Per germline, CDR1 MNHEY and CDR2 SVGEGT. CDR3 nucleotides: TGTGCCAGCAGTTATTTGTCTAGCCTCACCTACGAGCAGTACTTC. It translates to CASSYLSSLTYEQYF.

Only one count was recorded for this clone. CDR3 residues: CAISESEGGWRYF. The CDR3 DNA sequence: TGTGCCATCAGTGAGTCCGAGGGGGGGTGGCGGTACTTC. The chain employs TRBV10-3 and TRBJ2-7; perhaps TRBD2 as D (7 bases). There are 13 residues in the CDR3. The germline V and J ends were trimmed by 0 bases and 12 bases, with 15 bases remaining between them. CDR1 ENHRY and CDR2 SYGVKD come from the germline V gene.

This chain connects TRBV13 to TRBJ2-1; a weak D match, TRBD2 (5 bases). This CDR3 is built from 11 residues. V dropped 3 bases and J dropped 15 bases, with 12 bases sitting between them. Germline V gives CDR1 PRHDT, CDR2 FYEKMQ (reference sequence). The CDR3 is CASSLTEEVFF. CDR3 DNA sequence: TGTGCCAGCAGCTTGACGGAGGAGGTGTTCTTC.

The chain has TRBV12-3 or TRBV12-4 and TRBJ1-6; 7 nucleotides agree with TRBD1. The CDR3 consists of 12 residues. V trimming: 5 bases; J trimming: 10 bases; junction bases outside the gene matches: 2. The CDR3 DNA is TGTGCCAGCAGTAACAGGGGCTCACCCCTCCACTTT. Residues: CASSNRGSPLHF.

The chain has TRBV19 and TRBJ2-7, with a weak D call TRBD1 (6 bases). Trimming stripped 2 bases from V and 3 bases from J, with 14 bases between. Germline CDR1 LNHDA, CDR2 SQIVND (reference sequence). This CDR3 region has 15 residues. In DNA form, the CDR3 reads TGTGCCAGTAGTATAACCGCGACAGGTCTCTACGAGCAGTACTTC. Its protein product is CASSITATGLYEQYF.

The chain uses TRBV9 and TRBJ2-1; D is unclear. The germline V gene encodes CDR1 SGDLS and CDR2 YYNGEE. This CDR3 contains 16 residues. The V end was cut by 0 bases, the J end by 4 bases, with 14 bases between. This CDR3 reads CASSVGGSMYYNEQFF. The CDR3 DNA reads as TGTGCCAGCAGCGTAGGAGGTAGCATGTATTACAATGAGCAGTTCTTC.

V usage is TRBV10-2 and J usage is TRBJ2-2; 8 positions match TRBD2. Trimming removed 7 bases from V and 6 bases from J; junction bases left unmatched: 7. This CDR3 is built from 14 residues. Germline V lookup: CDR1 WSHSY, CDR2 SAAADI. CDR3 residues: CASKKAGEAGELFF. The CDR3 bases are TGCGCCAGCAAAAAAGCGGGAGAGGCCGGGGAGCTGTTTTTT.

The chain carries TRBV20-1 and TRBJ1-5, with D tentatively TRBD1 (6 bases). The CDR3 runs to 13 residues. Germline V CDR1 and CDR2: DFQATT, SNEGSKA (reference sequence). Trimming cost V 3 bases and J 6 bases, with 12 bases left between them. As DNA, the CDR3 is TGCAGTGCTAGTGAGGTACAGGGTCAGCCCCAGCATTTT. The encoded protein is CSASEVQGQPQHF.

This clone was counted a single time. The genes are TRBV28 and TRBJ2-7, with a weak D call TRBD1 (6 bases). CDR1 and CDR2 (germline): MDHEN, SYDVKM. V lost 5 bases and J lost 3, with 14 bases in between. This CDR3 is built from 14 residues. Written as DNA, the CDR3 is TGTGCCAGCAGTCCACGGGGACAAATCTACGAGCAGTACTTC. As protein: CASSPRGQIYEQYF.

This chain connects TRBV7-9 to TRBJ1-6, with no clear D. Trimming pared 1 base from V and 7 bases from J, leaving 8 bases between. Germline V gene data show CDR1 as SEHNR and CDR2 as FQNEAQ (reference sequence). This CDR3 has 14 residues. This CDR3 reads CASSLGSLNSPLHF. DNA of the CDR3: TGTGCCAGCAGCTTAGGCAGTCTGAATTCACCCCTCCACTTT.

The CDR3 here is CASSSGTVPLGYNEQFF. The DNA for the CDR3 is TGTGCCAGTAGTAGCGGGACAGTACCCCTGGGCTACAATGAGCAGTTCTTC. This chain connects TRBV19 to TRBJ2-1, with TRBD1 as a possible D gene (7 bases). From germline, CDR1 is LNHDA and CDR2 SQIVND (reference sequence). This CDR3 contains 17 residues. Trimming cost V 4 bases and J 3 bases, with 19 bases left between them.

The rearrangement uses TRBV4-1 and TRBJ2-1, with a tentative D call TRBD2 (5 bases). V gave up 0 bases and J gave up 6 bases, with 12 bases separating them. The CDR3 consists of 15 residues. The germline gives CDR1 MGHRA, CDR2 YSYEKL. CDR3 nucleotide sequence: TGCGCCAGCAGCCAAGATCTCCGGCTAGCCAATGAGCAGTTCTTC. Residues: CASSQDLRLANEQFF.

The rearrangement uses TRBV19 and TRBJ2-1; 9 nucleotides agree with TRBD2. V shed 4 bases and J 4 bases; nucleotides not matched to a gene: 14. Germline-derived CDR1 and CDR2 are LNHDA and SQIVND (reference sequence). The CDR3 length is 18 residues. This CDR3 reads CASSRLAGEVGLYNEQFF. The CDR3 region has the DNA TGTGCCAGTAGTAGATTAGCGGGAGAGGTGGGGCTTTACAATGAGCAGTTCTTC.

This clone was seen just once. At one end the junction does not follow the germline gene, possibly because of a read error. This chain uses TRBV7-7 with TRBJ2-5, with a weak D call TRBD2 (6 bases). Germline V lookup: CDR1 SSHAT, CDR2 FNYEAQ (reference sequence). The length of the CDR3 is 14 residues. CDR3 loop: CASSLVGGQETQYF. CDR3 DNA sequence: TGTGCTAGCAGCTTGGTGGGAGGCCAAGAGACCCAGTACTTC.

The CDR3 reads CASRAQGNTEAFF. CDR3 bases: TGTGCCAGCAGGGCACAGGGGAACACTGAAGCTTTCTTT. This chain links TRBV7-8 with TRBJ1-1; a possible D gene is TRBD1 (6 bases). Germline CDR1 and CDR2: SGHVS and FQNEAQ. The CDR3 runs 13 residues. Between the trimmed V and J ends, which lost 6 bases and 1 base, there was a span of 9 bases.